This is a list of T cell receptor beta chains from one sample in a study of T-cell memory formation after mild COVID-19. In TCRdb, the 5' RACE reads were re-called with MiXCR into one record per CDR3 protein. Counted here are about 430,000 distinct CDR3 sequences, approximately 18% occurring once; the ten biggest clones make up around a fifth. The sample comprised PBMCs or a T cell subset sorted from them (not recorded which). These receptors were obtained from a man younger than 35 who had mild COVID-19 (a few samples of this study predate the infection). Cell type and time point are not known. Each CDR3 is given without its conserved first and last residue. Fields, in order: V gene, J gene, CDR3 protein.

TRBV7-9	TRBJ1-2	ASSQTGAYYGYT
TRBV5-1	TRBJ1-1	ASSYRASNTEAF
TRBV6-2/TRBV6-3	TRBJ2-7	ASSYHSGTSGDIYEQY
TRBV4-1	TRBJ1-2	ASSQEWERGPGYGYT
TRBV9	TRBJ2-2	ASSDQPGELF
TRBV7-9	TRBJ2-2	ASSFQGTRSGELF
TRBV7-2	TRBJ1-2	ASSRDRGGDGYT
TRBV19	TRBJ1-1	ASSIFSHMNTEAF
TRBV3-1	TRBJ2-7	ASSQVVAANYEQY
TRBV28	TRBJ1-5	ASSLPGVGNQPQH
TRBV19	TRBJ1-5	ASSAGGHGNQPQH
TRBV7-2	TRBJ2-5	ASSLALYQETQY
TRBV7-2	TRBJ1-3	ASSSQGAWGNTIY
TRBV7-9	TRBJ2-7	ASSLEDKLYEQY
TRBV27	TRBJ2-7	ASSLPRTGVDYEQY
TRBV11-2	TRBJ2-6	ASSLGGVSGANVLT
TRBV6-2/TRBV6-3	TRBJ2-2	ASSSGTTNTGELF
TRBV2	TRBJ2-5	ASTGRGGPDETQY
TRBV6-2/TRBV6-3	TRBJ2-5	ASSYSAGWDGTQY
TRBV4-3	TRBJ1-6	ASSQGGYREGSNSPLH
TRBV18	TRBJ2-6	ASSPDGANVLT
TRBV7-2	TRBJ2-7	ASSALAGGPDEQY
TRBV6-2/TRBV6-3	TRBJ2-1	ASSAYSEQF
TRBV5-1	TRBJ1-1	ASRSVYRGRAGTEAF
TRBV7-6	TRBJ2-3	ASTKTENTDTQY
TRBV4-3	TRBJ2-3	ASSQWASGSRDTQY
TRBV2	TRBJ2-2	ASSIVARGELF
TRBV20-1	TRBJ1-6	SAIPQGNSPLH
TRBV2	TRBJ2-5	ASSGLAGGQETQY
TRBV5-1	TRBJ1-1	ASSDPQGWGTEAF
TRBV7-6	TRBJ2-3	ASSLAGTRGDTQY
TRBV7-9	TRBJ1-2	ASSLESGYT
TRBV2	TRBJ2-6	ASRRQGSGANVLT
TRBV7-3	TRBJ2-3	ASSLRAGKEDTQY
TRBV24-1	TRBJ2-5	ATSDRTSTSGGTETQY
TRBV3-1	TRBJ2-3	ASSQIAGGHTDTQY
TRBV7-8	TRBJ2-3	ASSLQGWSDTQY
TRBV5-1	TRBJ1-5	ASSPGVSSLGQPQH
TRBV20-1	TRBJ1-2	SAEQDNLGT
TRBV27	TRBJ1-6	ASSFLAASPLH
TRBV5-1	TRBJ1-3	ASSLQGMSGNTIY
TRBV5-1	TRBJ1-1	ASTYRQGLNTEAF
TRBV5-1	TRBJ2-2	ASSLLAGVNTGELF
TRBV5-1	TRBJ2-1	ASSSQPGLAIHEQF
TRBV5-6	TRBJ2-3	ASSSRRTADTQY
TRBV11-2	TRBJ1-3	ASSLQWTGIGNTIY
TRBV12-3/TRBV12-4	TRBJ2-3	ASSLGGQPTDTQY
TRBV20-1	TRBJ2-5	SALKPPDQETQY
TRBV7-2	TRBJ2-7	ASSIGQGYEQY
TRBV12-3/TRBV12-4	TRBJ1-3	ASITGYSGNTIY
TRBV9	TRBJ1-2	ASSVGTEHQANGYT
TRBV24-1	TRBJ2-3	ATSDRQATDTQY
TRBV28	TRBJ2-5	ASRGTGRGTQY